These 8 T cell receptor beta chains originate from one sample sequenced in a study of blood T cell repertoires in COVID-19. Data came from immunoSEQ multiplex PCR; TCRdb stores just in-frame clones and leaves some out. Of about 340,000 clones listed, around 82% are singletons. The specimen sequenced was peripheral blood. The source of these receptors is a young man with active or convalescent COVID-19.

The rearrangement uses TRBV5-4 and TRBJ1-2; 9 positions agree with TRBD1. Germline V gene lookup returns CDR1 SGHNT and CDR2 YYREEE (reference sequence). The V and J ends lost 4 bases and 3 bases, in that order; junction bases with no gene match: 13. The CDR3 runs 17 residues. CDR3 sequence reads: CASSKGQGIRLDYGYTF. The CDR3 DNA reads TGTGCCAGCAGCAAAGGACAGGGGATTCGCTTAGACTATGGCTACACCTTC.

The chain carries TRBV6-5 and TRBJ1-5; D is unclear. The CDR3 is 15 amino acids. Trimming removed 0 bases from V and 3 bases from J, with 9 bases in between. Germline CDR1 MNHEY, CDR2 SVGAGI. The CDR3 nucleotides read TGTGCCAGCAGTTACTCGAGCAAATCCAATCAGCCCCAGCATTTT. It codes for CASSYSSKSNQPQHF.

This sequence joins TRBV2 and TRBJ2-3; 10 positions match TRBD2. J gave up 3 bases and V 3 bases, and 3 bases lay outside the gene matches. Germline V CDR1 and CDR2: SNHLY, FYNNEI. This CDR3 is built from 15 residues. The CDR3 here is CASSESGRGTDTQYF. DNA of the CDR3: TGTGCCAGCAGTGAGAGCGGGAGGGGGACAGATACGCAGTATTTT.

V is TRBV9 and J is TRBJ1-3, with no clear D. Germline V gene lookup returns CDR1 SGDLS and CDR2 YYNGEE. The CDR3 totals 16 residues. The V gene lost 0 bases and the J gene lost 2 bases, with 12 bases spanning the gap. The DNA for the CDR3 is TGTGCCAGCAGCGTAGAGGGAAGCGGGGCTGGAAACACCATATATTTT. Residues: CASSVEGSGAGNTIYF.

The chain carries TRBV7-2 and TRBJ2-7; TRBD2 agrees at 7 bases. Germline CDR1 is SGHTA and CDR2 is FQGNSA. CDR3 size: 14 residues. J was trimmed by 9 bases and V by 5 bases; bases with no gene match: 13. The CDR3 nucleotides read TGTGCCAGCAGCCCCCGGGGGGAGGTGGGGAGGCAGTACTTC. Translating gives CASSPRGEVGRQYF.

V and J are TRBV9 and TRBJ2-4; TRBD1 matches at 9 bases. Germline V gene sequence: CDR1 SGDLS, CDR2 YYNGEE. CDR3 length equals 16 residues. V was clipped by 2 bases and J by 1 base; unmatched bases: 4. The CDR3 sequence is CASSVWTGVAKNIQYF. Here the CDR3 DNA reads TGTGCCAGCAGCGTCTGGACAGGGGTGGCCAAAAACATTCAGTACTTC.

This sequence joins TRBV12-3 or TRBV12-4 and TRBJ2-1, with a tentative D call TRBD2 (5 bases). With 5 bases removed from V and 4 bases from J, the gap between germline ends came to 9 bases. The CDR3 runs 13 residues. CDR3 in DNA: TGTGCCAGCAGTCGGGAACAATACAATGAGCAGTTCTTC. Translating it yields CASSREQYNEQFF.

The V call is TRBV30, the J call TRBJ2-7; the match to TRBD2 covers 14 bases. Trimming took 1 base from V and 7 from J; bases not matched to a gene: 3. CDR1 and CDR2 (germline): GTSNPN, SVGIG (reference sequence). The CDR3 sequence is 14 residues long. The CDR3 DNA reads TGTGCCTGGAGTGAAGGACTAGCGGGAGGAGAGCAGTACTTC. Amino acid sequence: CAWSEGLAGGEQYF. Variable domain in full (rest from reference TRBV30 and TRBJ2-7): SQTIHQWPATLVQPVGSPLSLECTVEGTSNPNLYWYRQAAGRGLQLLFYSVGIGQISSEVPQNLSASRPQDRQFILSSKKLLLSDSGFYLCAWSEGLAGGEQYFGPGTRLTVT.